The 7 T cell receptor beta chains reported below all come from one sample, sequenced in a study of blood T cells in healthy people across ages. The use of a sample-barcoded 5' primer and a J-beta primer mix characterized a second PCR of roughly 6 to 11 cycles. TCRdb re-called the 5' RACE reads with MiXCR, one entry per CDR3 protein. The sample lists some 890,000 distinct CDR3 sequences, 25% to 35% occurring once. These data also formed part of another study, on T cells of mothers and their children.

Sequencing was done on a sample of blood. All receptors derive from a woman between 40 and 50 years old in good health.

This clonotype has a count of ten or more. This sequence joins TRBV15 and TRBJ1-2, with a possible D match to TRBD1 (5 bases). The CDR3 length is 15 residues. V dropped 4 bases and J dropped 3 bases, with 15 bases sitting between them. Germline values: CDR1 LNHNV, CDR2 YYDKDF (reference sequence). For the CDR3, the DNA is TGTGCCACCAGCACCTGGGGCAGGGCGGACTATGGCTACACCTTC. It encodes CATSTWGRADYGYTF.

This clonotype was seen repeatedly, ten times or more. The CDR3 nucleotides read TGTGCCAGCAGCTTAAGTTGGGGGGGCGGGGCCAACGTCCTGACTTTC. Translating it yields CASSLSWGGGANVLTF. This chain links TRBV7-2 with TRBJ2-6; maybe TRBD2 (7 bases). This CDR3 has 16 amino acids. Per germline, CDR1 SGHTA and CDR2 FQGNSA. V lost 2 bases and J 4 bases, leaving 12 bases between the germline ends.

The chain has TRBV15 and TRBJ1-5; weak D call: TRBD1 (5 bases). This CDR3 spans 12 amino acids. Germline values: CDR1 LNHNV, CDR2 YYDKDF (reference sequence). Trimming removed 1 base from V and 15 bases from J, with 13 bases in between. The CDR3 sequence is CATSRVGGTRHF. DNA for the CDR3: TGTGCCACCAGCAGAGTTGGGGGGACCCGGCATTTT.

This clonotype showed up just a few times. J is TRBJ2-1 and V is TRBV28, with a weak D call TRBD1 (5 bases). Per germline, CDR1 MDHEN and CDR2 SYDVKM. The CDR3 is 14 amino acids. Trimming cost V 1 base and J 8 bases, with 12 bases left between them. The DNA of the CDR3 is TGTGCCAGCAGTTTATTTGCAGGGTTATATGAGCAGTTCTTC. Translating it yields CASSLFAGLYEQFF. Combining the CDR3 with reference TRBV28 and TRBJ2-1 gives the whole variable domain DVKVTQSSRYLVKRTGEKVFLECVQDMDHENMFWYRQDPGLGLRLIYFSYDVKMKEKGDIPEGYSVSREKKERFSLILESASTNQTSMYLCASSLFAGLYEQFFGPGTRLTVL.

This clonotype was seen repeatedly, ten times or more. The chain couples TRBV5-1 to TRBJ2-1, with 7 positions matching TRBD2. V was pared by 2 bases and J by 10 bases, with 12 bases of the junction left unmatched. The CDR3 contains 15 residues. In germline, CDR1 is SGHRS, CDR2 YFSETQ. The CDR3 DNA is TGCGCCAGCAGCTTCAGCAGCGCGGGCGGGAGAGAGCAGTTCTTC. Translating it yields CASSFSSAGGREQFF.

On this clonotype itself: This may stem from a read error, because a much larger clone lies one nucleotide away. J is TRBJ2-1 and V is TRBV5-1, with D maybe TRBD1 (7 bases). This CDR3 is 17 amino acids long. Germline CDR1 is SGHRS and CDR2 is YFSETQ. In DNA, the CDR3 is TGCGCCAGCAGCAGCTGGATTGCAGGGGGGATGGAGAATGAGCGGTTCTTC. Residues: CASSSWIAGGMENERFF.

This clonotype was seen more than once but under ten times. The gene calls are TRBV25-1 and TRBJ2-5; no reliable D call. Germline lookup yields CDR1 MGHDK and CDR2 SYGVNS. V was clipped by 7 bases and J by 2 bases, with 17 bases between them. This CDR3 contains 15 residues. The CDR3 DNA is TGTGCCAGCACCGCTCCCGTCGGCAGACAAGAGACCCAGTACTTC. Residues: CASTAPVGRQETQYF.